The 2 T cell receptor beta chains below were found in one sample sequenced in a study of T cells after yellow fever vaccination. Each CDR3 protein is one row after TCRdb ran MiXCR on the 5' RACE reads. The data contain about 96,000 distinct CDR3 sequences, roughly 10% of them singletons. Sequences were derived from CD8+ T cells not binding an NS4B(214-222) dextramer, sorted from PBMCs, sampled roughly 15 days after the first yellow fever vaccination. These receptors all stem from a man between 18 and 29 years old who received the YFV17D yellow fever vaccine.

The V and J genes are TRBV7-3 and TRBJ2-3; 10 nucleotides agree with TRBD2. The CDR3 totals 18 residues. Germline V gene sequence: CDR1 SGHTA, CDR2 FQGTGA. V gave up 6 bases and J gave up 6 bases; unmatched junction bases: 18. CDR3 in DNA: TGTGCCAGCAGTCCCCAGACCTCTAGCGGGGGCCTCGGGGATACGCAGTATTTT. Its protein product is CASSPQTSSGGLGDTQYF.

This clonotype was observed a few times. The chain couples TRBV4-3 to TRBJ2-2; 9 nucleotides line up with TRBD1. Germline-derived CDR1 and CDR2 are LGHNA and YSLEER. Trimming cost V 1 base and J 2 bases; bases outside gene matches: 5. This CDR3 comprises 17 residues. CDR3 sequence reads: CASSQGTGVFNTGELFF. CDR3 nucleotide sequence: TGCGCCAGCAGCCAAGGGACAGGGGTTTTTAACACCGGGGAGCTGTTTTTT.